A single sample is the source of the 12 T cell receptor beta chains below, sequenced in a study of technical replicates of blood from several donors. Clones were sequenced by immunoSEQ multiplex PCR, and TCRdb holds only the in-frame ones, with some missing. The repertoire consists of tens of thousands of clones, with 92% occurring once and the leading ten covering over 0.35%. Sequenced input: T cells isolated from PBMCs. These receptor sequences come from a human donor in good health.

The V call is TRBV4-1, the J call TRBJ2-2; TRBD2 aligns across 8 bases. Unmatched junction bases numbered 4, after V lost 1 base and J lost 3 bases. The CDR3 is made up of 16 amino acids. Germline V lookup: CDR1 MGHRA, CDR2 YSYEKL. CDR3 nucleotides: TGCGCCAGCAGCCAAGCAGCGGGAGTTTACACCGGGGAGCTGTTTTTT. Translation gives CASSQAAGVYTGELFF.

This chain uses TRBV15 with TRBJ1-5; TRBD1 matches 10 bases. Per the germline V gene, CDR1 is LNHNV and CDR2 is YYDKDF (reference sequence). After removal of 8 bases from V and 5 bases from J, the junction contained 0 bases not matched to a gene. The CDR3 has 12 amino acids. The CDR3 protein is CATGTGDQPQHF. CDR3 DNA sequence: TGTGCCACCGGGACAGGGGATCAGCCCCAGCATTTT.

The rearrangement uses TRBV11-3 and TRBJ1-1; 7 positions agree with TRBD1. CDR1 and CDR2 (germline): SGHNT, YENEEA. Losses at the gene ends were 4 bases for V and 6 bases for J; bases not matched to a gene: 8. The CDR3 length is 14 residues. CDR3 in amino acids: CASSSGGPYAEAFF. CDR3 nucleotide sequence: TGTGCCAGCAGCTCAGGGGGTCCTTACGCTGAAGCTTTCTTT.

The chain is built from TRBV7-2 and TRBJ2-7; D possibly corresponds to TRBD1 (6 bases). CDR3 size: 14 residues. Trimming left V 4 bases short and J 3 bases short, with 13 bases between. CDR1 SGHTA and CDR2 FQGNSA come from the germline V gene. The CDR3 DNA is TGTGCCAGCAGCTCATCCGGGACAATCTACGAGCAGTACTTC. As protein: CASSSSGTIYEQYF.

This clone appeared a single time. This chain joins TRBV27 and TRBJ1-1; D gene uncertain. There are 15 residues in the CDR3. V was trimmed by 0 bases and J by 4 bases, leaving 12 bases between them. CDR1 MNHEY and CDR2 SMNVEV come from the germline V gene (reference sequence). Here the CDR3 DNA reads TGTGCCAGCAGTTTATCACGGGGAATGAGCACTGAAGCTTTCTTT. Translating it yields CASSLSRGMSTEAFF.

The chain employs TRBV6-5 and TRBJ2-7; D ambiguous. Germline V gene lookup returns CDR1 MNHEY and CDR2 SVGAGI. Trimming left V 6 bases short and J 0 bases short, with 15 bases between. There are 15 residues in the CDR3. The CDR3 region is CASSPIDRDSYEQYF. CDR3 coding DNA: TGTGCCAGCAGCCCCATTGATCGAGACTCCTACGAGCAGTACTTC.

V and J are TRBV5-4 and TRBJ2-1; weak D call: TRBD2 (5 bases). The length of the CDR3 is 11 residues. V was trimmed by 5 bases and J by 5 bases, leaving 5 bases between them. The germline gives CDR1 SGHNT, CDR2 YYREEE (reference sequence). CDR3 nucleotides: TGTGCCAGCAGGCGGGACAATGAGCAGTTCTTC. It codes for CASRRDNEQFF.

The chain employs TRBV5-1 and TRBJ2-1; the match to TRBD2 covers 7 bases. Unmatched junction bases numbered 3, after V lost 0 bases and J lost 9 bases. Germline V gene lookup returns CDR1 SGHRS and CDR2 YFSETQ. The CDR3 consists of 13 residues. This CDR3 is CASSLEGLSEQFF. The CDR3 bases are TGCGCCAGCAGCTTGGAGGGACTAAGTGAGCAGTTCTTC.

In DNA form, the CDR3 reads TGCGCCAGCAGCTTTCCCCGGGACACCTCCTACGAGCAGTACTTC. Protein sequence: CASSFPRDTSYEQYF. The rearrangement joins TRBV5-1 to TRBJ2-7; possibly TRBD1 for D (6 bases). The CDR3 runs 15 residues. V was trimmed by 2 bases and J by 0 bases, leaving 12 bases between them. The V gene's germline CDR1 is SGHRS and CDR2 YFSETQ.

The count of this clone is one. The V and J genes are TRBV27 and TRBJ2-7; D call uncertain. Germline lookup yields CDR1 MNHEY and CDR2 SMNVEV (reference sequence). V lost 2 bases and J lost 0, with 8 bases in between. This CDR3 region has 14 residues. The CDR3 DNA follows: TGTGCCAGCAGTTTAGGGCAGGACTCCTACGAGCAGTACTTC. It translates to CASSLGQDSYEQYF.

This clone has only one observation. Other DNA sequences within the sample encode an identical CDR3. The gene calls are TRBV11-3 and TRBJ2-7, with D possibly TRBD2 on 6 matching bases. CDR1 and CDR2 (germline): SGHNT, YENEEA. This CDR3 comprises 13 residues. Trimming cost V 6 bases and J 4 bases, with 13 bases left between them. The CDR3 here is CASSLGGEYEQYF. The CDR3 nucleotides read TGTGCCAGCAGTTTGGGGGGTGAGTACGAGCAGTACTTC.

J is TRBJ2-3 and V is TRBV5-1; 10 bases agree with TRBD2. The CDR3 consists of 16 residues. Trimming cost V 0 bases and J 3 bases; bases outside gene matches: 4. Germline-derived CDR1 and CDR2 are SGHRS and YFSETQ. CDR3 sequence reads: CASSLELAGTTDTQYF. Here the CDR3 DNA reads TGCGCCAGCAGCTTGGAACTAGCGGGAACGACAGATACGCAGTATTTT. Full variable domain (remainder filled in from reference TRBV5-1 and TRBJ2-3): KAGVTQTPRYLIKTRGQQVTLSCSPISGHRSVSWYQQTPGQGLQFLFEYFSETQRNKGNFPGRFSGRQFSNSRSEMNVSTLELGDSALYLCASSLELAGTTDTQYFGPGTRLTVL.